The text below deals with one T cell receptor beta chain. Its antigen is currently unknown. This entry comes from a study of T-cell reconstitution after alpha-beta-depleted transplantation in children. Study conclusions and caveats: Reports say that about two months after transplant, the alpha-beta T cells came out of several hundred graft clones that had expanded. T cells produced anew were the main source of T-cell counts and diversity one year after transplant.

For TCRbeta, the library was prepared with unique molecular identifiers. TCRdb recomputed calls from the PCR reads with MiXCR, one row per CDR3 protein. The sample carries a few hundred thousand distinct CDR3 sequences, under 15% recorded once. There are 15 residues in the CDR3. The V and J ends lost 1 base and 0 bases respectively, with 8 bases between them. Germline CDR1 and CDR2: SGHTA and FQGNSA. The TCR originated in a male patient aged 10 to 17 who had a stem cell transplant for acute myeloid leukemia, so the T cells may come from the graft donor. The source material was PBMCs, mostly from graft donor cells, sampled 360 days after TCRalphabeta/CD19-depleted stem cell transplant. This chain uses TRBV7-2 with TRBJ2-3; unclear D gene. The CDR3 is CASSLEVTSTDTQYF. The CDR3 DNA reads TGTGCCAGCAGCTTAGAAGTTACTAGCACAGATACGCAGTATTTT. Variable domain in full (rest from reference TRBV7-2 and TRBJ2-3): GAGVSQSPSNKVTEKGKDVELRCDPISGHTALYWYRQSLGQGLEFLIYFQGNSAPDKSGLPSDRFSAERTGGSVSTLTIQRTQQEDSAVYLCASSLEVTSTDTQYFGPGTRLTVL.